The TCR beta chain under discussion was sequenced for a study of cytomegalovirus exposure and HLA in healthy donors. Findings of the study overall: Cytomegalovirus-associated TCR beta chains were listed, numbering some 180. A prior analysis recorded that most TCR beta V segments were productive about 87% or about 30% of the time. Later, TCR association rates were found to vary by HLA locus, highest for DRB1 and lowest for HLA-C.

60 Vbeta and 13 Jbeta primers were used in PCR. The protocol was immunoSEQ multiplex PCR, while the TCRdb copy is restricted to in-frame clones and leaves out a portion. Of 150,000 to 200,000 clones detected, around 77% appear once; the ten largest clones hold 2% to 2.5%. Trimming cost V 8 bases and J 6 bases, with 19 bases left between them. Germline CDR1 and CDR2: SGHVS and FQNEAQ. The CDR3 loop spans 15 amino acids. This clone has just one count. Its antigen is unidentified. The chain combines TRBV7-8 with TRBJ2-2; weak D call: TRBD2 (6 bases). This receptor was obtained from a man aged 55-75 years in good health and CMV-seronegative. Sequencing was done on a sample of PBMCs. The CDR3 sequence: CASRLGRGLAGELFF. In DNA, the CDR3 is TGTGCCAGCCGCCTGGGGCGGGGATTGGCCGGGGAGCTGTTTTTT. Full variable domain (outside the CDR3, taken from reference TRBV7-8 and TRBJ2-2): GAGVSQSPRYKVAKRGQDVALRCDPISGHVSLFWYQQALGQGPEFLTYFQNEAQLDKSGLPSDRFFAERPEGSVSTLKIQRTQQEDSAVYLCASRLGRGLAGELFFGEGSRLTVL.